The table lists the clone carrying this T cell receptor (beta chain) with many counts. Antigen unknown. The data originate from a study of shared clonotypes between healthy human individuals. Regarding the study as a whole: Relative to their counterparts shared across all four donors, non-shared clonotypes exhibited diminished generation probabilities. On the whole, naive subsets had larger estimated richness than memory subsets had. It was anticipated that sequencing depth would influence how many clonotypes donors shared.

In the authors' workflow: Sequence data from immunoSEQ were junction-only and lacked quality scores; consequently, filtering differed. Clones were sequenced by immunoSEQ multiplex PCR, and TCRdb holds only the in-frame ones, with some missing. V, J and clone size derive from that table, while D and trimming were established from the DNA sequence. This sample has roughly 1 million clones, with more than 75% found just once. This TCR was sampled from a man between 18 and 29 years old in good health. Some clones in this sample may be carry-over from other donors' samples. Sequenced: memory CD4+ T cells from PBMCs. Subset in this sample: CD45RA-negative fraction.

CDR3 in DNA: TGTGCCAGTATAGGGACGGGGCTTCCACGCTACACCTTC. Protein: CASIGTGLPRYTF. The rearrangement links TRBV19 to TRBJ1-2, with D possibly TRBD1 on 5 matching bases. V gave up 7 bases and J gave up 9 bases, with 18 bases separating them. Germline V lookup: CDR1 LNHDA, CDR2 SQIVND (reference sequence). There are 13 residues in the CDR3.